This is a list of T cell receptor beta chains from one sample in a study of naive and memory T cell subsets. TCRdb re-called the UMI-ligation and nested PCR reads through MiXCR, storing one row per CDR3 protein. The sample includes 120,000 to 150,000 distinct CDR3 sequences, over 15% of them seen just once. Sequencing was done on a sample of naive CD4+ T cells from blood. These receptors came from a human donor in good health. The CDR3 runs from the conserved cysteine through the conserved F or W.

CDR3: CASSPLRLAGRPTDTQYF; V: TRBV19
CDR3: CASSLANRRLAGDSGRIQYF; V: TRBV12-3/TRBV12-4
CDR3: CSARDVLADTDTQYF; V: TRBV20-1
CDR3: CASSQVSSNQPQNF; V: TRBV3-1
CDR3: CASSFSGNQPQHF; V: TRBV12-3/TRBV12-4
CDR3: CSVEAPEHNEQFF; V: TRBV29-1
CDR3: CASSVGQPSSYNSPLHF; V: TRBV28
CDR3: CAWSEGGAEAFF; V: TRBV30
CDR3: CASSPVAGSNQPQHF; V: TRBV18
CDR3: CSARGTLNTEAFF; V: TRBV20-1
CDR3: CASSPWAVSSYNEQFF; V: TRBV27
CDR3: CASSPQGQYNYGYTF; V: TRBV18
CDR3: CASSLVGASGATNEKLFF; V: TRBV7-6
CDR3: CASSKGSLADPNTGELFF; V: TRBV21-1
CDR3: CSVGDSAYEQYF; V: TRBV29-1
CDR3: CASSSYLLAGGPREGTQYF; V: TRBV12-3/TRBV12-4
CDR3: CASSWGLAGAETQYF; V: TRBV5-4
CDR3: CASSSSRVQFF; V: TRBV25-1
CDR3: CASSLGRRGGSKPETQYF; V: TRBV5-1
CDR3: CSVAGTEGKQPQHF; V: TRBV29-1
CDR3: CASSPTGGRTKNIQYF; V: TRBV7-9
CDR3: CASRQGQGDTGELFF; V: TRBV7-2
CDR3: CASSRGTGYNEQFF; V: TRBV12-3/TRBV12-4
CDR3: CASSLGLAPYEQYF; V: TRBV7-9
CDR3: CASSTGPPGNEQFF; V: TRBV2
CDR3: CASSQVGAVSYEQYF; V: TRBV4-1
CDR3: CAIRPGLAGSYNEQFF; V: TRBV10-3
CDR3: CASSGGETQYF; V: TRBV19
CDR3: CAISEYLYASGRAYEQYF; V: TRBV10-3
CDR3: CASSFPSSGRDYNEQFF; V: TRBV6-2/TRBV6-3
CDR3: CAISESSSYEQYF; V: TRBV10-3
CDR3: CASSYGTATSTDTQYF; V: TRBV5-1
CDR3: CASSQDSGPNNYGYTF; V: TRBV4-3
CDR3: CASSQERTVVTQYF; V: TRBV4-1
CDR3: CSVGGGGYEQYF; V: TRBV29-1
CDR3: CAWSRLTSYEQYF; V: TRBV30
CDR3: CSVEDLLEAAISYNEQFF; V: TRBV29-1
CDR3: CASRMGLAGTTDTQYF; V: TRBV3-1
CDR3: CASSQAVGQSNYGYTF; V: TRBV4-3
CDR3: CASGYDSGNTIYF; V: TRBV10-1
CDR3: CASSLEPMDQPQHF; V: TRBV7-2
CDR3: CASSPPTGVTEAFF; V: TRBV18
CDR3: CASSTTAGELFF; V: TRBV18
CDR3: CASSQRLAEDTDTQYF; V: TRBV3-1
CDR3: CASSATLRLETQYF; V: TRBV2
CDR3: CASSHEKLFF; V: TRBV28
CDR3: CASSLFTSEDTQYF; V: TRBV5-1
CDR3: CAILDLPQETQYF; V: TRBV27
CDR3: CASRSGTGQYNEQFF; V: TRBV2
CDR3: CASSGKTGGEQYF; V: TRBV6-1
CDR3: CAISETARKTQYF; V: TRBV10-3
CDR3: CASQGAVNEQYF; V: TRBV12-3/TRBV12-4
CDR3: CSGFGTLNTEAFF; V: TRBV29-1
CDR3: CSVGSGRALETQYF; V: TRBV29-1
CDR3: CAWSNTRVGTHTF; V: TRBV30
CDR3: CATSREGHYNEQFF; V: TRBV15
CDR3: CASSFYQGGANVLTF; V: TRBV7-2